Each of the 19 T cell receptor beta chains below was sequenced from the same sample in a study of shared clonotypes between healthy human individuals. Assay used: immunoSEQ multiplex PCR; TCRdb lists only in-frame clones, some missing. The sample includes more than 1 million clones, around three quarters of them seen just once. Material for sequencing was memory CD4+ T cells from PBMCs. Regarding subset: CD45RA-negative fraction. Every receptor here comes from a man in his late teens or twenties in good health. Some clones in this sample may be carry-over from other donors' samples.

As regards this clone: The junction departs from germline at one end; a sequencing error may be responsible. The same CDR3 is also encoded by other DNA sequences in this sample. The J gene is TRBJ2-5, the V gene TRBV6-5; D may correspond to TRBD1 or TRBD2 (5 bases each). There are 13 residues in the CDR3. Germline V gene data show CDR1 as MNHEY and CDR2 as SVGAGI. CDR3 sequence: CASSYSPVGPQYF. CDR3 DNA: TGTGCCAGCAGCTACTCCCCGGTGGGACCCCAGTACTTC.

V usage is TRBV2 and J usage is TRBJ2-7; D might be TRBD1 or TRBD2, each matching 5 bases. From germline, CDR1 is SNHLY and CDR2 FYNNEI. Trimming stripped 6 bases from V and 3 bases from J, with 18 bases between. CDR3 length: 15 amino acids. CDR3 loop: CASRETSGRIYEQYF. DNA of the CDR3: TGTGCCAGCAGGGAAACGTCGGGACGGATCTACGAGCAGTACTTC.

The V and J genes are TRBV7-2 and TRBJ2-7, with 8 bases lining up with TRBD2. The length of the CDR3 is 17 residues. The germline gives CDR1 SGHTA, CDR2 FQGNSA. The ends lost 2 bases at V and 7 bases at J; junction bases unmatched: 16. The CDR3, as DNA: TGTGCCAGCAGCTTAAACTTTGGGGGAGACGGGACTAGAGAGCAGTACTTC. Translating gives CASSLNFGGDGTREQYF.

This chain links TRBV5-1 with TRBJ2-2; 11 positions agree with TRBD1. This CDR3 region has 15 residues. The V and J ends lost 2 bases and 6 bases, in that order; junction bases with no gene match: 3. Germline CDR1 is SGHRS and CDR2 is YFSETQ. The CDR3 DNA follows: TGCGCCAGCAGCTTCGGGACAGGGGGTGCCGGGGAGCTGTTTTTT. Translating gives CASSFGTGGAGELFF.

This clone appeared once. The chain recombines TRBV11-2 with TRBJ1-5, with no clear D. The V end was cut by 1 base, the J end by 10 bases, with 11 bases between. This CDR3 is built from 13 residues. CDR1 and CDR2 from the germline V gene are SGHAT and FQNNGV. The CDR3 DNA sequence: TGTGCCAGCAGCTTAGGAGGGCGGTTTCCCCAGCATTTT. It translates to CASSLGGRFPQHF.

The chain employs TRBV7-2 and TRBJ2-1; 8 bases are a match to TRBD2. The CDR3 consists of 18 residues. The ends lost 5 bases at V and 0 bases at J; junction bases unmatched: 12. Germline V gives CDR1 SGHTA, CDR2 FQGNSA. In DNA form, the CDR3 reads TGTGCCAGCAGCCCTCGGGGAGGCGGGAGGAGCTCCTACAATGAGCAGTTCTTC. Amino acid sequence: CASSPRGGGRSSYNEQFF.

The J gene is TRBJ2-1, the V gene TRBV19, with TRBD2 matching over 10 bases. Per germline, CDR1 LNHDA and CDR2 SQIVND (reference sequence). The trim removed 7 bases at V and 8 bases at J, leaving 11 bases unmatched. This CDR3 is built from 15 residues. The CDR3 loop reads CASTPLAGSPYEQFF. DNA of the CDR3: TGTGCCAGTACCCCACTAGCGGGATCTCCCTATGAGCAGTTCTTC.

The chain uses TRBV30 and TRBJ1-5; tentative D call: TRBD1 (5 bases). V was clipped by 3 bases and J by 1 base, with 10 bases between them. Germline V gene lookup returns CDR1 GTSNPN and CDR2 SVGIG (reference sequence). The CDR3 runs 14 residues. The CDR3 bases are TGTGCCTGGAGAAGTGGGGGGAGCAATCAGCCCCAGCATTTT. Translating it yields CAWRSGGSNQPQHF.

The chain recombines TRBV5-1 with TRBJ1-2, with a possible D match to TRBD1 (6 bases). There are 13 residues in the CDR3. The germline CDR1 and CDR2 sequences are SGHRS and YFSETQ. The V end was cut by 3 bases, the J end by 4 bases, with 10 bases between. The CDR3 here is CASSYRDGYGYTF. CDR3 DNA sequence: TGCGCCAGCAGCTACAGGGACGGCTATGGCTACACCTTC.

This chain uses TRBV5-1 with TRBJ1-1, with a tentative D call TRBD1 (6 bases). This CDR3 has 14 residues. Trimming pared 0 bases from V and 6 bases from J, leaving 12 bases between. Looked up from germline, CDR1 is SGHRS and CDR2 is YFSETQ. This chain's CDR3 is CASSLEDRVPEAFF. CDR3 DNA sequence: TGCGCCAGCAGCTTGGAGGACAGAGTGCCTGAAGCTTTCTTT.

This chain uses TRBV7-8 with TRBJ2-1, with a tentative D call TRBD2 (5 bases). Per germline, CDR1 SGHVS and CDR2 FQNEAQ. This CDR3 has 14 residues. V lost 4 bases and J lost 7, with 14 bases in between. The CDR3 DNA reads TGTGCCAGCAGCTCCGCCGGGCCGGGGAATGAGCAGTTCTTC. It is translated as CASSSAGPGNEQFF.

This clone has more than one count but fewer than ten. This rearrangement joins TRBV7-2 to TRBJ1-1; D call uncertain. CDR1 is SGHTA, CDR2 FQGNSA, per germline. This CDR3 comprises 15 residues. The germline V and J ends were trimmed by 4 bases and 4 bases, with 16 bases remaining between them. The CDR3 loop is CASSSGSQEGTEAFF. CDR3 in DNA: TGTGCCAGCAGCTCCGGGAGCCAAGAGGGCACTGAAGCTTTCTTT.

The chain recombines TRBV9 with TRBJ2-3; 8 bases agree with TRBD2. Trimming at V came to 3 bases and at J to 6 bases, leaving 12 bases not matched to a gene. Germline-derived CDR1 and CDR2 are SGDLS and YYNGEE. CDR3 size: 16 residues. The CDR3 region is CASSARLGSGMDTQYF. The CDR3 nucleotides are TGTGCCAGCAGCGCCCGCCTTGGTAGCGGGATGGATACGCAGTATTTT.

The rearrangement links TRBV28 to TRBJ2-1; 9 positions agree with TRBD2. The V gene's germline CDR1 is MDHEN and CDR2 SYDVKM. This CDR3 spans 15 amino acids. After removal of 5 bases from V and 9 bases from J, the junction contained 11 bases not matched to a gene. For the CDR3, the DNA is TGTGCCAGCAGTATAGCGGGAGCTATGGGGCCTGAGCAGTTCTTC. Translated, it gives CASSIAGAMGPEQFF. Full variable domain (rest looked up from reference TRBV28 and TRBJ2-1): DVKVTQSSRYLVKRTGEKVFLECVQDMDHENMFWYRQDPGLGLRLIYFSYDVKMKEKGDIPEGYSVSREKKERFSLILESASTNQTSMYLCASSIAGAMGPEQFFGPGTRLTVL.

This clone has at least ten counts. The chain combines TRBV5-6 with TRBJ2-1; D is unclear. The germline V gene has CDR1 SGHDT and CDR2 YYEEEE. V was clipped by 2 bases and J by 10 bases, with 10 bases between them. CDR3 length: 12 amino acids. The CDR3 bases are TGTGCCAGCAGCTTTACTGACCGAGAGCAGTTCTTC. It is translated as CASSFTDREQFF.

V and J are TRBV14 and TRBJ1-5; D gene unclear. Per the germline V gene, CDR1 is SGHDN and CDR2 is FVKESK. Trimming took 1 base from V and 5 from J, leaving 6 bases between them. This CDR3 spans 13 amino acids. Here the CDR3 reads CASSQGRDQPQHF. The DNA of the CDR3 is TGTGCCAGCAGCCAAGGACGGGATCAGCCCCAGCATTTT.

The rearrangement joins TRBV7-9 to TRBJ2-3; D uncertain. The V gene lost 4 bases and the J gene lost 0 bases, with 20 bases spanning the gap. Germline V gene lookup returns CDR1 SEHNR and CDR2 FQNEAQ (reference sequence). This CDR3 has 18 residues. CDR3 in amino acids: CASSSLGWAPTSTDTQYF. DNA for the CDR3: TGTGCCAGCAGCTCTCTAGGGTGGGCGCCAACTAGCACAGATACGCAGTATTTT.

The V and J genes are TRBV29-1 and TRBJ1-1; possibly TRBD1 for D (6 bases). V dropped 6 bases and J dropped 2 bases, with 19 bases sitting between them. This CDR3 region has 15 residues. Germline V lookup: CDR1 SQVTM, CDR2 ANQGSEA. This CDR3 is CSVGDLQGVNTEAFF. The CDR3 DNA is TGCAGCGTCGGTGATCTACAGGGAGTTAACACTGAAGCTTTCTTT.

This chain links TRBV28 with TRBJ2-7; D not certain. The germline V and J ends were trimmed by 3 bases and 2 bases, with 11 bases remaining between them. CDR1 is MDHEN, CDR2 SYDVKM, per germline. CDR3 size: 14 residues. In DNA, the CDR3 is TGTGCCAGCAGTTTGGTTCCGGGCGCCTACGAGCAGTACTTC. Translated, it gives CASSLVPGAYEQYF.